The 15 T cell receptor beta chains below come from one sample, sequenced in a study of T-cell memory formation after mild COVID-19. TCRdb reprocessed the 5' RACE reads with MiXCR, giving one entry per CDR3 protein. The sample lists 540,000 or so distinct CDR3 sequences, roughly 22% occurring once. Sequenced input: PBMCs or a T cell subset sorted from them (not recorded which). The source of these receptors is an adult woman who had mild COVID-19 (a few samples of this study predate the infection). Cell type and time point are not known.

In its sample, this clonotype was seen a few times. Compared with germline, one end of the junction differs, possibly owing to a read error. The chain couples TRBV5-1 to TRBJ1-2; D is uncertain. Germline V CDR1 and CDR2: SGHRS, YFSETQ. This CDR3 is 12 amino acids long. CDR3 in amino acids: CASSSGNYGYTF. Here the CDR3 DNA reads TGTGCCAGCAGTTCCGGCAACTATGGCTACACCTTC.

This chain joins TRBV30 and TRBJ2-1, with TRBD2 matching over 7 bases. Looked up from germline, CDR1 is GTSNPN and CDR2 is SVGIG (reference sequence). The CDR3 loop spans 14 amino acids. V gave up 8 bases and J gave up 5 bases; unmatched junction bases: 12. CDR3 sequence: CAPGGERENNEQFF. DNA of the CDR3: TGTGCCCCTGGAGGAGAGCGGGAAAACAATGAGCAGTTCTTC.

In this sample, this clonotype turned up a few times. This chain links TRBV12-3 or TRBV12-4 with TRBJ2-7; 12 nucleotides match TRBD2. The V and J ends lost 5 bases and 3 bases, in that order; junction bases with no gene match: 8. The CDR3 is 16 amino acids. The CDR3 spells CASSTVGTSGLYEQYF. In DNA, the CDR3 is TGTGCCAGCAGTACCGTAGGGACTAGCGGGCTCTACGAGCAGTACTTC.

Here the CDR3 reads CASSQDGTGRGNYGYTF. DNA for the CDR3: TGCGCCAGCAGCCAAGATGGGACAGGAAGGGGGAACTATGGCTACACCTTC. This chain uses TRBV4-1 with TRBJ1-2, with 8 bases matching TRBD1. Germline CDR1 is MGHRA and CDR2 is YSYEKL. The CDR3 extends over 17 amino acids. V lost 0 bases to trimming and J lost 2 bases; unmatched junction nucleotides: 8.

This chain joins TRBV7-9 and TRBJ2-7; the D call may be TRBD1 or TRBD2 (5 bases each). The CDR3 loop spans 12 amino acids. Germline-derived CDR1 and CDR2 are SEHNR and FQNEAQ (reference sequence). V was pared by 5 bases and J by 3 bases, with 8 bases between. CDR3 amino acids: CASSARGYEQYF. CDR3 in DNA: TGTGCCAGCAGCGCGAGGGGCTACGAGCAGTACTTC.

J is TRBJ2-3 and V is TRBV21-1; the table's D gene call, TRBD1, was not cross checked with the DNA. TRBV21-1 is a documented pseudogene. This CDR3 has 18 residues. The CDR3 region is CASSKSLTGTGSRDTQYF. CDR3 DNA sequence: TGTGCCAGCAGCAAAAGCCTAACCGGGACAGGGTCCCGCGATACGCAGTATTTT.

The rearrangement uses TRBV7-9 and TRBJ2-7; 12 bases agree with TRBD1. V dropped 5 bases and J dropped 3; count of bases not matched to a gene: 5. The CDR3 is made up of 15 amino acids. Germline CDR1 and CDR2: SEHNR and FQNEAQ (reference sequence). This CDR3 reads CASSPRDRGLYEQYF. CDR3 sequence (DNA): TGTGCCAGCAGCCCCCGGGACAGGGGGCTCTACGAGCAGTACTTC.

The chain has TRBV7-6 and TRBJ2-1; 9 nucleotides line up with TRBD2. V lost 5 bases and J lost 6; bases outside the gene matches: 8. The CDR3 is 15 amino acids. Per the germline V gene, CDR1 is SGHVS and CDR2 is FNYEAQ. CDR3 nucleotide sequence: TGTGCCAGCAGCACCCTGACTAGCGGCCTCAATGAGCAGTTCTTC. Translating it yields CASSTLTSGLNEQFF.

This clonotype came up a few times. The genes are TRBV29-1 and TRBJ2-1; 11 bases match TRBD1. The CDR3 is 18 amino acids. From germline, CDR1 is SQVTM and CDR2 ANQGSEA. With V trimmed by 0 bases and J by 0 bases, 7 bases remained unmatched. In DNA form, the CDR3 reads TGCAGCGTTGAAGATCTGGGACAGGGGGGGAGCTCCTACAATGAGCAGTTCTTC. Translated, it gives CSVEDLGQGGSSYNEQFF.

The chain is built from TRBV20-1 and TRBJ2-7; the match to TRBD2 covers 10 bases. CDR1 DFQATT and CDR2 SNEGSKA come from the germline V gene (reference sequence). This CDR3 is 15 amino acids long. Germline trimming cut 3 bases from V and 2 bases from J; bases unmatched to any gene: 7. The CDR3 bases are TGCAGTGCTAGCGGTACTAGCGGGAATACCTACGAGCAGTACTTC. This encodes CSASGTSGNTYEQYF.

This chain uses TRBV9 with TRBJ2-1, with 7 bases matching TRBD1. With 4 bases clipped from V and 9 bases from J, the junction kept 10 bases outside the gene matches. The CDR3 is 14 amino acids. Per germline, CDR1 SGDLS and CDR2 YYNGEE. This CDR3 is CASSSRTGYGEQFF. The CDR3 nucleotides read TGTGCCAGCAGCAGCAGGACAGGATACGGTGAGCAGTTCTTC.

V and J are TRBV10-3 and TRBJ2-3; 10 bases align to TRBD2. This CDR3 is built from 17 residues. V lost 2 bases to trimming and J lost 3 bases; unmatched junction nucleotides: 8. Per germline, CDR1 ENHRY and CDR2 SYGVKD. The CDR3 loop reads CAISENPSGGATDTQYF. The CDR3 nucleotides read TGTGCCATCAGTGAGAATCCTAGCGGGGGTGCGACAGATACGCAGTATTTT.

V usage is TRBV23-1 and J usage is TRBJ1-4; maybe TRBD1 (5 bases). TRBV23-1 carries the ORF label, with uncertain function. This CDR3 region has 17 residues. V lost 2 bases, J lost 1 base, and 14 bases lay in between. The CDR3 is CASSQPQDTRTNEKLFF. The CDR3 DNA follows: TGCGCCAGCAGTCAACCCCAGGACACCCGAACTAATGAAAAACTGTTTTTT.

This clonotype came up many times. The CDR3 reads CASSLGGASNQPQHF. CDR3 DNA sequence: TGTGCCAGCAGTTTGGGGGGTGCGAGCAATCAGCCCCAGCATTTT. The chain recombines TRBV12-3 or TRBV12-4 with TRBJ1-5, with a tentative D call TRBD1 (5 bases). CDR3 size: 15 residues. Trimming shortened V by 3 bases and J by 1 base, and 10 bases separated the two germline ends.

This clonotype was detected only a few times. CDR3 sequence: CATAPVPANTGELFF. DNA of the CDR3: TGTGCCACCGCTCCGGTCCCAGCGAACACCGGGGAGCTGTTTTTT. This chain connects TRBV24-1 to TRBJ2-2; D is uncertain. Germline V lookup: CDR1 KGHDR, CDR2 SFDVKD. This CDR3 comprises 15 residues. Between the trimmed V and J ends, which lost 9 bases and 0 bases, there was a span of 13 bases.